These 5 T cell receptor beta chains were sequenced from one sample in a study of blood T cell repertoires in COVID-19. The table came from immunoSEQ multiplex PCR; TCRdb's copy has only in-frame clones and leaves some out. The table has under 350,000 clones, 80% to 90% seen once; the top ten hold around 10%. The sequencing input was peripheral blood. These receptors all stem from a woman in her 70s with acute or convalescent COVID-19.

The CDR3 DNA sequence: TGTGCCAGCACCCCCGGCGGGGGGCGAGGGCAGCCCCAGCATTTT. The encoded protein is CASTPGGGRGQPQHF. The chain employs TRBV9 and TRBJ1-5, with TRBD1 as a possible D gene (6 bases). Germline V CDR1 and CDR2: SGDLS, YYNGEE. This CDR3 has 15 residues. Trimming removed 6 bases from V and 7 bases from J, with 20 bases in between.

V is TRBV24-1 and J is TRBJ1-3; 9 bases are shared with TRBD1. This CDR3 has 20 residues. J was trimmed by 2 bases and V by 2 bases; bases with no gene match: 15. The V gene's germline CDR1 is KGHDR and CDR2 SFDVKD. The chain's CDR3 is CATSDWGDRDPRVTGNTIYF. The CDR3 coding sequence is TGTGCCACCAGTGATTGGGGGGACAGGGACCCCCGCGTGACTGGAAACACCATATATTTT.

The chain carries TRBV7-9 and TRBJ1-4, with 11 bases matching TRBD1. The V gene end was trimmed by 6 bases and the J gene end by 7 bases; junction bases not matched to a gene: 4. This CDR3 has 14 residues. Germline V gene lookup returns CDR1 SEHNR and CDR2 FQNEAQ (reference sequence). CDR3 sequence (DNA): TGTGCCAGCAGGCCCGGGACAGGGGGTGAAAAACTGTTTTTT. Protein: CASRPGTGGEKLFF.

This clone was seen a single time. The rearrangement uses TRBV10-3 and TRBJ2-3; possible D gene TRBD1, 6 bases. Germline-derived CDR1 and CDR2 are ENHRY and SYGVKD. V lost 11 bases, J lost 3 bases, and 21 bases lay in between. This CDR3 has 15 amino acids. For the CDR3, the DNA is TGTGCCTCACAACAAACAGGGAAGGGGACAGATACGCAGTATTTT. Encoded protein: CASQQTGKGTDTQYF.

This chain links TRBV3-1 (or the pseudogene TRBV3-2) with TRBJ2-2; no clear D. V gave up 4 bases and J gave up 6 bases, with 6 bases separating them. The germline gives CDR1 LGHDT, CDR2 YNNKEL (reference sequence). The CDR3 consists of 12 residues. CDR3 sequence reads: CASSLSAGELFF. In DNA, the CDR3 is TGTGCCAGCAGCCTGTCGGCCGGGGAGCTGTTTTTT.